This T cell receptor beta chain was captured by sequencing in a study of PD-1 blockade in mismatch repair-deficient tumors (dated by TCRdb to the late 2010s). Context from the whole study: Between late 2013 and late 2016, around 91 consecutive patients with over ten mismatch repair-deficient cancer types, all previously treated and progressing, were enrolled in the trial. Deep sequencing of TCR CDR3 regions was used to track tumor-associated T cell clones in peripheral blood of patients responding to PD-1 blockade.

What the authors observed across the whole study: After pembrolizumab, tumor-resident clones, which were often undetectable in blood before treatment, expanded rapidly and then contracted, generally ahead of radiologic responses.

The CDR3 has 16 amino acids, counting the end cysteine and phenylalanine. Only the CDR3 DNA is retained, 48 bases long and in frame from the first base. V and J are truncated by 4 bases and 4 bases respectively, leaving an intervening sequence of 17 bases. CDR1 and CDR2 are read off the germline V gene as SGDLS and YYNGEE. Library generation was performed with the immunoSEQ multiplex PCR assay. Here the immuneACCESS table is served through TCRdb, limited to in-frame sequences with V and J called. Missing clones are a known gap in these copies; in checked studies unresolved V genes cover under half, and the rest lacks a known reason. The sample table contains 130,000 or so clones; only one count was recorded for more than 85% of them. 13% of the sample is taken by the ten largest. On this clone: Its target antigen remains unknown. The input lacks base qualities; no much larger clone sits a single base away.

Mismatch repair deficiency was established in every enrolled patient by polymerase chain reaction or immunohistochemistry. A few patients who responded to pembrolizumab therapy underwent TCR sequencing. Pembrolizumab PD-1 blockade was prospectively tested in advanced mismatch repair-deficient cancers, regardless of tissue of origin, in the phase II trial. Serial peripheral blood T cell samples were collected before and at multiple times after starting PD-1 blockade. Blood sampling times were expressed in weeks after the first pembrolizumab dose. The sequence came from an adult with mismatch repair-deficient cancer. The material sequenced was peripheral blood, taken 44 weeks after starting pembrolizumab. The V and J genes are TRBV9 and TRBJ2-2; the D segment cannot be called with confidence. CDR3 protein: CASSTPSGLVTGELFF. The DNA is as follows: TGTGCCAGCAGCACCCCTTCCGGGTTGGTCACCGGGGAGCTGTTTTTT.